This T cell receptor beta chain was captured by sequencing in a study of OX40 agonist ivuxolimab in advanced cancers. Study-wide context: Across the patients, intravenous ivuxolimab was delivered every 2 weeks at 0.01 to 10 mg/kg. Study-wide points: Not determined was the antigen specificity of the expanded peripheral T cells.

Cycle 7 day 1, cycle 4 day 1, and baseline were the timepoints at which blood was sampled. The repertoire was sequenced with immunoSEQ multiplex PCR; TCRdb's copy has only in-frame clones and lacks some. The data show 50,000 to 70,000 clones, roughly four fifths seen once. The CDR3 covers 13 residues. Per the germline V gene, CDR1 is MNHEY and CDR2 is SVGAGI. V was trimmed by 2 bases and J by 3 bases, leaving 7 bases between them. In the case of this clone: Its matching antigen is unknown.

The rearrangement uses TRBV6-5 and TRBJ1-1; D remains ambiguous. Sequenced material: CD4+ or CD8+ T cells sorted from blood, taken in a trial of the OX40 agonist ivuxolimab. This receptor was identified in an adult with an advanced solid tumor such as melanoma, head and neck, liver or kidney cancer. CDR3 nucleotides: TGTGCCAGCAGTTACCTCGGGCACACTGAAGCTTTCTTT. This codes for CASSYLGHTEAFF.